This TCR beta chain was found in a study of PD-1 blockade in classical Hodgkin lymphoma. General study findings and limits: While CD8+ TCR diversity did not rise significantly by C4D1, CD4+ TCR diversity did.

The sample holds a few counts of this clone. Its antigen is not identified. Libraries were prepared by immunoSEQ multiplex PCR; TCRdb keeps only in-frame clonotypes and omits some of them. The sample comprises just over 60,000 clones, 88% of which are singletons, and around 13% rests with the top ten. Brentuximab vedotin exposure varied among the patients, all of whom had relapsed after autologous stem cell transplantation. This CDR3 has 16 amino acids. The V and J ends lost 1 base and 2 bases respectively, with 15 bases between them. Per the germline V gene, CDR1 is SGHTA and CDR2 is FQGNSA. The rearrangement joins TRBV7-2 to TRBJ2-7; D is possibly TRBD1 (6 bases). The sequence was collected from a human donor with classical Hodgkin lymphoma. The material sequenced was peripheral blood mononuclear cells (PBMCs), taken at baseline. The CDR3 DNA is TGTGCCAGCAGCTTAGTGGGATGGACAGATACCTACGAGCAGTACTTC. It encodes CASSLVGWTDTYEQYF.